This TCR beta chain was captured by sequencing in a study of blood T cell repertoires in COVID-19 (TCRdb year 2020). A note on the overall study: Samples covering the acute and convalescent phases of COVID-19 were provided by collaborators in the United States, Italy and Spain. The material from the prospective study consisted of cDNA or gDNA derived from T cells, B-cell-depleted T cells, or PBMCs. Subjects who had been exposed to COVID-19, were actively infected with it, or had recovered from it provided the deeply sampled blood TCRbeta repertoires that made up the dataset. A freely available public database, intended as a resource for researchers studying the immune response to SARS-CoV-2, is where the repertoires were released. Samples were obtained from the ongoing ImmuneRACE study (first 160 participants) and from 1,254 subjects provided by 6 global collaborators. The sample metadata nearly always contained a de-identified subject ID, COVID-19 status, age in years and sex. Where available, HLA class I and class II types were obtained from metadata supplied by the sample provider rather than from assay-based typing.

TCRbeta CDR3 regions were amplified from genomic DNA using the immunoSEQ Assay, a bias-controlled multiplex PCR. The authors' analysis ran thus. The number of nucleated cells in each sample was estimated from the amplification of reference gene primers within the assay. Sequence reads were collapsed and filtered to measure the absolute abundance of every unique TCRbeta CDR3 rearrangement. Productive Simpson clonality was computed per sample as the square root of Simpson's diversity index over productive rearrangements. Sourced from immuneACCESS, this table was stored by TCRdb with only in-frame sequences that have V and J called. A share of the clones is absent; for the studies checked, an unresolved V gene accounts for under half, and the remainder has no known explanation. The V and J calls and clone size are taken from that table; D and trimming were inferred from the DNA. The sample table shows fewer than 400,000 clones, and approximately 88% are seen once. The top ten clonotypes cover around 5% of the sample.

The CDR3 goes from the cysteine to the phenylalanine over 14 residues. The retained sequence is limited to the CDR3, 42 bases, with the frame set at the first base. Ends trimmed: V by 10 bases, J by 5 bases; bases unmatched to a gene: 12. The germline V gene supplies CDR1 MDHEN and CDR2 SYDVKM. Participants in the prospective study were enrolled through a virtual design, were aged roughly 18 to 100 years, and lived in under 25 United States geographic areas. In the prospective study, cohorts were assigned on the basis of participant-reported clinical history obtained from a screening survey and a study questionnaire. Recovered participants in ImmuneRACE Cohort 3 were defined by two consecutive negative NP/OP PCR tests, clearance by a healthcare professional, or resolution of symptoms. Mobile phlebotomists in the prospective study collected whole blood, serum and a nasopharyngeal or oropharyngeal swab from every participant. Over a roughly two-month period, participants in the prospective study had the option of providing additional blood draws and questionnaires. Before DNA extraction, prospective study blood samples were shipped either frozen or at room temperature.

Comment on this clone: Its binding antigen is unknown. No base qualities exist here, and no much larger clone lies one base off it.

Points the paper makes about the study in general: The quantity of clinical and demographic metadata differed by source and by participant and was supplied without curation.

This TCR came from a young man who had recovered from COVID-19. The rearranged segments are TRBV28 and TRBJ2-5; 8 nucleotides in the junction match TRBD2. Source material: PBMCs or T cells enriched from blood (not recorded which). In nucleotide form, the sequence is TGTGCCACCCTGGGCGGGGGGACGGGTGAGACCCAGTACTTC. This translates into CATLGGGTGETQYF.